The rows below give T cell receptor beta chains drawn from one sample of a study of graft-versus-host responses after intestinal transplantation. Libraries were prepared by immunoSEQ multiplex PCR; TCRdb keeps only in-frame clonotypes and omits some of them. In the table there are about 18,000 clones, 38% of which are singletons. This material consisted of alloreactive CD4+ T cells from a mixed lymphocyte reaction culture, taken before intestinal transplant. Receptors originate from a human patient who received an intestinal transplant. CDR3s include the opening cysteine and the closing phenylalanine or tryptophan. A D gene is named only where the DNA matches it firmly. Some rows mark clone size as missing; the rest say once, few, many or name a class of expanded clone.

cdr3_aa cdr3_nt j_call d_call clone_size v_call
CASSFRDNYGYTF TGTGCCAGCAGCTTCCGGGACAACTATGGCTACACCTTC TRBJ1-2 - - TRBV7-9
CASSFGYSQGVDEKLFF TGCGCCAGCAGCTTCGGGTATAGCCAGGGGGTAGATGAAAAACTGTTTTTT TRBJ1-4 TRBD1 - TRBV5-1
CASSSADRGPYGYTF TGTGCCAGCAGCTCAGCCGACAGGGGACCCTATGGCTACACCTTC TRBJ1-2 TRBD1 - TRBV7-2
CASTWQTTEAFF TGTGCCAGCACTTGGCAAACGACTGAAGCTTTCTTT TRBJ1-1 - few TRBV2
CASSLAFGNQPQHF TGTGCCAGCTCCCTCGCATTCGGCAATCAGCCCCAGCATTTT TRBJ1-5 - few TRBV18
CAGHGGIAGNTIYF TGTGCCGGCCACGGGGGGATCGCTGGAAACACCATATATTTT TRBJ1-3 - - TRBV10-3
CASSFGTGGRTEAFF TGCGCCAGCAGCTTCGGGACAGGGGGAAGGACTGAAGCTTTCTTT TRBJ1-1 TRBD1 - TRBV5-1
CASNAVSLRDTQYF TGTGCCAGCAACGCGGTCAGCCTCCGGGATACGCAGTATTTT TRBJ2-3 - - TRBV5-5
CASSQASGSYNEQFF TGCGCCAGCAGCCAGGCTAGCGGTTCCTACAATGAGCAGTTCTTC TRBJ2-1 TRBD2 few TRBV4-1
CASSSHRRGTEAFF TGTGCCAGCAGTTCACACCGGAGGGGCACTGAAGCTTTCTTT TRBJ1-1 - - TRBV6-1
CASSEEQGFGYTF TGTGCCAGCAGTGAAGAACAGGGATTTGGCTACACCTTC TRBJ1-2 - - TRBV6-1
CASSLQEINQPQHF TGTGCCAGCAGTTTACAGGAGATCAATCAGCCCCAGCATTTT TRBJ1-5 - - TRBV6-5
CASRRGRVTGNTIYF TGTGCCAGCAGGCGGGGCAGAGTTACTGGAAACACCATATATTTT TRBJ1-3 - - TRBV2
CASSLRGNPISGANVLTF TGTGCCAGCAGTTTAAGGGGGAACCCGATCTCTGGGGCCAACGTCCTGACTTTC TRBJ2-6 - - TRBV27
CASSSVQGSYEQYF TGTGCCAGCAGTTCCGTACAGGGGTCCTACGAGCAGTACTTC TRBJ2-7 TRBD1 - TRBV27
CASSPRGQGGSSYEQYF TGTGCCAGCTCACCACGGGGACAGGGAGGTTCGTCGTACGAGCAGTACTTC TRBJ2-7 TRBD1 - TRBV18
CASSPGEGRSPSGANVLTF TGTGCCAGCTCACCGGGGGAGGGCCGGTCCCCCTCTGGGGCCAACGTCCTGACTTTC TRBJ2-6 TRBD2 few TRBV18
CASSLITRWSGSGELFF TGTGCCAGCAGCTTAATCACCCGTTGGAGCGGGAGCGGGGAGCTGTTTTTT TRBJ2-2 TRBD2 - TRBV11-3
CASTARQGGGYTF TGTGCCAGCACCGCTCGACAGGGGGGTGGCTACACCTTC TRBJ1-2 TRBD1 - TRBV6-6
CASSLLGQKVETQYF TGTGCCAGCAGCCTCCTTGGACAGAAGGTAGAGACCCAGTACTTC TRBJ2-5 - few TRBV7-9
CASSFGRSTDTQYF TGCGCCAGCAGCTTCGGCAGAAGCACAGATACGCAGTATTTT TRBJ2-3 - few TRBV5-1
CASSLVGHPNYGYTF TGCGCCAGCAGCTTGGTGGGGCACCCTAACTATGGCTACACCTTC TRBJ1-2 - - TRBV5-1
CASSSRRAQGYTF TGTGCCAGCAGTTCTCGGAGGGCTCAAGGCTACACCTTC TRBJ1-2 - - TRBV25-1
CASSQDSGTRYEQYF TGTGCCAGCAGCCAAGATTCAGGGACGCGCTACGAGCAGTACTTC TRBJ2-7 - few TRBV4-2
CASSLRQGAVGYTF TGTGCCAGCAGCTTACGACAGGGGGCAGTCGGCTACACCTTC TRBJ1-2 TRBD1 - TRBV13
CASSLRRRDSGANVLTF TGTGCCAGCAGCTTAAGGCGTAGGGACTCTGGGGCCAACGTCCTGACTTTC TRBJ2-6 - few TRBV7-3
CASSLEGRSGEKLFF TGTGCCAGCAGCTTAGAAGGCCGGTCAGGGGAAAAACTGTTTTTT TRBJ1-4 - few TRBV7-9
CASSLEAGGPPRAF TGTGCCAGCAGCTTGGAGGCAGGGGGCCCCCCGCGGGCCTTC TRBJ1-2 TRBD1 few TRBV5-4
CASSLDRVNTEAFF TGCGCCAGCAGCTTGGATAGGGTTAACACTGAAGCTTTCTTT TRBJ1-1 - - TRBV5-1
CASSPSSGHYGYTF TGCGCCAGCAGCCCCTCCTCGGGGCACTATGGCTACACCTTC TRBJ1-2 - few TRBV4-1
CASSLLPGANTGELFF TGTGCCAGCAGCTTGCTTCCAGGCGCGAACACCGGGGAGCTGTTTTTT TRBJ2-2 - few TRBV5-6
CASRLKGNEGTGELFF TGTGCCAGCAGGCTAAAGGGGAACGAGGGCACCGGGGAGCTGTTTTTT TRBJ2-2 - - TRBV27
CASKGQISGNTIYF TGTGCCAGCAAGGGTCAGATCTCTGGAAACACCATATATTTT TRBJ1-3 - - TRBV2
CASTILAGAGDTQYF TGTGCCAGTACGATCCTGGCGGGGGCAGGGGATACGCAGTATTTT TRBJ2-3 - - TRBV11-3
CASGSYVTDSYTGELFF TGTGCTAGTGGTTCGTACGTAACGGACAGTTACACCGGGGAGCTGTTTTTT TRBJ2-2 - - TRBV12-5
CASSSRINQPQHF TGTGCCAGCAGCTCAAGGATAAATCAGCCCCAGCATTTT TRBJ1-5 - few TRBV7-2
CASSLFDAASTDTQYF TGTGCCAGCAGCTTATTCGATGCGGCTAGCACAGATACGCAGTATTTT TRBJ2-3 - - TRBV7-6
CASSPRGAGYGYTF TGTGCCAGCTCACCCAGGGGGGCTGGCTATGGCTACACCTTC TRBJ1-2 TRBD1 - TRBV18
CASSTQGSGVEQYF TGTGCCAGCAGCACCCAGGGGTCGGGTGTGGAGCAGTACTTC TRBJ2-7 - few TRBV6-5
CASSPSGGWQPQHF TGTGCCAGCAGCCCCTCAGGGGGCTGGCAGCCCCAGCATTTT TRBJ1-5 TRBD1 - TRBV9